The 26 T cell receptor beta chains presented below share a single source sample, sequenced in a study of blood T cell repertoires in COVID-19. Sequenced by immunoSEQ multiplex PCR; TCRdb stores in-frame clones only, minus some. The sample yields 150,000 to 200,000 clones, 70% to 90% seen once. Material: peripheral blood. These receptors were obtained from a human donor in a cohort sampled during active COVID-19.

V and J are TRBV28 and TRBJ2-7; D unresolved. The CDR3 contains 14 residues. V lost 5 bases and J 3 bases, leaving 14 bases between the germline ends. Germline V CDR1 and CDR2: MDHEN, SYDVKM. The CDR3 DNA reads TGTGCCAGCAGTGGGCTCCTGGTCCTCTACGAGCAGTACTTC. It translates to CASSGLLVLYEQYF.

The CDR3 nucleotides read TGTGCCAGCAGTGATGGCAGGGAATATGGCTACACCTTC. As protein: CASSDGREYGYTF. The chain recombines TRBV6-4 with TRBJ1-2; perhaps TRBD1 as D (5 bases). The germline V gene has CDR1 MRHNA and CDR2 SNTAGT. The V gene lost 3 bases and the J gene lost 5 bases, with 10 bases spanning the gap. The length of the CDR3 is 13 residues.

This clone was counted a few times. The chain carries TRBV5-6 and TRBJ1-5; 8 bases fit TRBD1. Trimming took 4 bases from V and 7 from J; bases not matched to a gene: 10. In germline, CDR1 is SGHDT, CDR2 YYEEEE. CDR3 size: 15 residues. For the CDR3, the DNA is TGTGCCAGCAGCGGCGGACAGGGAGTAAGGCAGCCCCAGCATTTT. This translates into CASSGGQGVRQPQHF.

The chain employs TRBV7-8 and TRBJ1-1; the match to TRBD1 covers 12 bases. CDR1 is SGHVS and CDR2 is FQNEAQ in the germline V gene. The CDR3 runs 13 residues. The trim removed 6 bases at V and 5 bases at J, leaving 1 base unmatched. The CDR3 DNA sequence: TGTGCCAGCAGGGGACAGGGGGCGACTGAAGCTTTCTTT. Amino acids: CASRGQGATEAFF.

J is TRBJ2-5 and V is TRBV6-5; TRBD1 aligns across 8 bases. The CDR3 loop spans 14 amino acids. The germline V gene encodes CDR1 MNHEY and CDR2 SVGAGI. Losses at the gene ends were 4 bases for V and 2 bases for J; bases not matched to a gene: 3. The CDR3 DNA is TGTGCCAGCAGTTTAACAGGGGGGCAAGAGACCCAGTACTTC. Translation: CASSLTGGQETQYF.

The chain carries TRBV11-3 and TRBJ2-3; no definite D call. V lost 1 base and J 4 bases, leaving 3 bases between the germline ends. This CDR3 contains 12 residues. Germline loops: CDR1 SGHNT, CDR2 YENEEA. The CDR3 bases are TGTGCCAGCAGCTTAGCAGCAGATACGCAGTATTTT. This encodes CASSLAADTQYF.

Comment on this clone: An end of the junction differs from the germline gene, which may be a read error. The genes are TRBV7-2 and TRBJ2-7; D perhaps matches TRBD1 (7 bases). This CDR3 is 11 amino acids long. Germline CDR1 is SGHTA and CDR2 is FQGNSA. The chain's CDR3 is CASSSRDSLSF. CDR3 nucleotide sequence: TGTGCCAGCAGCTCGCGGGACAGTCTGAGTTTC.

Comment on this clone: Relative to the germline gene, one junction end is altered; a read error may explain this. The chain recombines TRBV4-1 with TRBJ1-1; tentatively, D is TRBD1 (6 bases). Germline V gene data show CDR1 as MGHRA and CDR2 as YSYEKL. This CDR3 comprises 14 residues. The CDR3 loop is CASRQVGGDTEAFF. The CDR3 coding sequence is TGCGCCAGCAGACAAGTAGGGGGGGACACTGAAGCTTTCTTT.

The chain joins TRBV6-6 to TRBJ2-4; TRBD2 matches at 7 bases. Germline V gene sequence: CDR1 MNHNY, CDR2 SVGAGI (reference sequence). The CDR3 runs 15 residues. V lost 6 bases to trimming and J lost 6 bases; unmatched junction nucleotides: 11. CDR3 sequence (DNA): TGTGCCAGCAGCCTGGGGGGGGAGGTGGGAAACATTCAGTACTTC. This codes for CASSLGGEVGNIQYF.

The chain combines TRBV4-1 with TRBJ1-2; D is undetermined. Germline loops: CDR1 MGHRA, CDR2 YSYEKL. Trimming removed 1 base from V and 4 bases from J, with 10 bases in between. The CDR3 is made up of 14 amino acids. CDR3 amino acids: CASSQALAGYGYTF. DNA of the CDR3: TGCGCCAGCAGCCAAGCGCTTGCGGGCTATGGCTACACCTTC.

This clone was observed a handful of times. The chain uses TRBV27 and TRBJ2-1, with 13 bases fitting TRBD2. V lost 4 bases and J lost 10; bases outside the gene matches: 7. This CDR3 contains 15 residues. Looked up from germline, CDR1 is MNHEY and CDR2 is SMNVEV (reference sequence). The CDR3 is CASSSGLAGVREQFF. CDR3 sequence (DNA): TGTGCCAGCAGTTCAGGACTAGCGGGAGTGAGAGAGCAGTTCTTC.

The V and J genes are TRBV25-1 and TRBJ2-2; TRBD1 agrees at 7 bases. The J segment lost 3 bases and the V segment lost 1 base, leaving 5 bases of the junction unmatched. Looked up from germline, CDR1 is MGHDK and CDR2 is SYGVNS. CDR3 length: 16 residues. CDR3 nucleotide sequence: TGTGCCAGCAGTGAATTCGGGACAGTGGACACCGGGGAGCTGTTTTTT. It is translated as CASSEFGTVDTGELFF. The full variable domain, rest sourced from reference TRBV25-1 and TRBJ2-2, is EADIYQTPRYLVIGTGKKITLECSQTMGHDKMYWYQQDPGMELHLIHYSYGVNSTEKGDLSSESTVSRIRTEHFPLTLESARPSHTSQYLCASSEFGTVDTGELFFGEGSRLTVL.

The CDR3 protein is CASSLGTRNTIYF. The CDR3 region has the DNA TGTGCCAGCAGTCTTGGGACTAGAAACACCATATATTTT. The chain recombines TRBV12-3 or TRBV12-4 with TRBJ1-3; TRBD1 is a possible D gene (5 bases). The length of the CDR3 is 13 residues. V lost 5 bases to trimming and J lost 5 bases, with 10 bases between them.

This clone was observed many times. The V call is TRBV4-1, the J call TRBJ2-1; 7 bases align to TRBD2. The CDR3 is made up of 15 amino acids. Germline CDR1 reads MGHRA; CDR2 reads YSYEKL. V lost 0 bases, J lost 11 bases, and 10 bases stayed unmatched. For the CDR3, the DNA is TGCGCCAGCAGCCAAGAAGGATACGGGACTAAGAAGCAGTTCTTC. This sequence encodes CASSQEGYGTKKQFF.

J is TRBJ2-7 and V is TRBV7-4, with D tentatively TRBD1 (5 bases). Germline assignment: CDR1 SGHVT and CDR2 SQSDAQ. The CDR3 has 14 residues. Trimming pared 5 bases from V and 6 bases from J, leaving 17 bases between. CDR3 sequence reads: CASSPRERWGEQYF. For the CDR3, the DNA is TGTGCCAGCAGCCCCAGGGAAAGATGGGGCGAGCAGTACTTC. The whole variable domain, filled in from reference TRBV7-4 and TRBJ2-7, reads GAGVSQSPRYKVAKRGRDVALRCDSISGHVTLYWYRQTLGQGSEVLTYSQSDAQRDKSGRPSGRFSAERPERSVSTLKIQRTEQGDSAVYLCASSPRERWGEQYFGPGTRLTVT.

The V and J genes are TRBV6-2 or TRBV6-3 and TRBJ2-3; 9 bases line up with TRBD1. J gave up 5 bases and V 5 bases, and 14 bases lay outside the gene matches. In germline, CDR1 is MNHEY, CDR2 SVGEGT. There are 17 residues in the CDR3. DNA of the CDR3: TGTGCCAGCAGTCCGAATGGCTACAGGGGGCATGGAGATACGCAGTATTTT. Its protein is CASSPNGYRGHGDTQYF.

The chain is built from TRBV7-9 and TRBJ2-7, with a weak D call TRBD2 (7 bases). Trimming took 5 bases from V and 4 from J, leaving 24 bases between them. Germline CDR1 reads SEHNR; CDR2 reads FQNEAQ (reference sequence). The CDR3 spans 17 residues. For the CDR3, the DNA is TGTGCCAGCAGCCCACGGGGGGCGGGGCGGGGGCAGTACGAGCAGTACTTC. Its translation is CASSPRGAGRGQYEQYF. Based on the CDR3 plus reference TRBV7-9 and TRBJ2-7, the full variable domain is DTGVSQNPRHKITKRGQNVTFRCDPISEHNRLYWYRQTLGQGPEFLTYFQNEAQLEKSRLLSDRFSAERPKGSFSTLEIQRTEQGDSAMYLCASSPRGAGRGQYEQYFGPGTRLTVT.

The rearrangement joins TRBV15 to TRBJ2-7; 8 bases are shared with TRBD1. V gave up 2 bases and J gave up 3 bases; unmatched junction bases: 3. The germline gives CDR1 LNHNV, CDR2 YYDKDF (reference sequence). The CDR3 totals 14 residues. The CDR3 DNA is TGTGCCACCAGCAGACGCGGGACAGGCTACGAGCAGTACTTC. The encoded protein is CATSRRGTGYEQYF.

The CDR3 region is CASSLRQTSGVFETQYF. Here the CDR3 DNA reads TGTGCCAGCAGCTTGCGCCAGACTAGCGGGGTTTTCGAGACCCAGTACTTC. The chain employs TRBV5-6 and TRBJ2-5; 11 bases align to TRBD2. With V trimmed by 1 base and J by 5 bases, 10 bases remained unmatched. The CDR3 is 17 amino acids. CDR1 is SGHDT and CDR2 is YYEEEE in the germline V gene.

This clone has more than one count but fewer than ten. This chain uses TRBV7-9 with TRBJ1-4; weak D call: TRBD1 (6 bases). Trimming pared 1 base from V and 5 bases from J, leaving 14 bases between. The CDR3 spans 16 residues. Germline V gene lookup returns CDR1 SEHNR and CDR2 FQNEAQ (reference sequence). DNA of the CDR3: TGTGCCAGCAGCTTAGGTAGTGGAGGACAGAATGAAAAACTGTTTTTT. It specifies CASSLGSGGQNEKLFF.

V gene TRBV6-2 or TRBV6-3 combines with J gene TRBJ2-3; TRBD2 might be the D (6 bases). CDR3 length: 21 residues. V gave up 1 base and J gave up 5 bases, with 31 bases separating them. Germline CDR1 and CDR2: MNHEY and SVGEGT. CDR3 coding DNA: TGTGCCAGCAGTTACTATGACAGCTTAGAGACTAGTCTTACGCTCGGAGATACGCAGTATTTT. Translation gives CASSYYDSLETSLTLGDTQYF.

The chain employs TRBV27 and TRBJ1-1; TRBD1 matches 9 bases. Per the germline V gene, CDR1 is MNHEY and CDR2 is SMNVEV (reference sequence). The CDR3 has 15 amino acids. J was trimmed by 11 bases and V by 2 bases; bases with no gene match: 12. The CDR3 protein is CASSLRLGQGSRAFF. The DNA of the CDR3 is TGTGCCAGCAGTTTACGACTGGGACAGGGCTCGAGGGCTTTCTTT.

The rearrangement uses TRBV25-1 and TRBJ1-2; D gene uncertain. Looked up from germline, CDR1 is MGHDK and CDR2 is SYGVNS. The CDR3 sequence is 14 residues long. V was trimmed by 0 bases and J by 4 bases, leaving 9 bases between them. The CDR3 sequence is CASSEYGEAYGYTF. The CDR3 region has the DNA TGTGCCAGCAGTGAATATGGGGAGGCCTATGGCTACACCTTC.

The chain links TRBV12-5 to TRBJ2-5; D might be TRBD2 (6 bases). This CDR3 comprises 13 residues. Germline V lookup: CDR1 LGHNT, CDR2 FRNRAP. V lost 2 bases, J lost 5 bases, and 9 bases lay in between. In DNA, the CDR3 is TGTGCTAGTGGTTTGTACGGAGGGGAGACCCAGTACTTC. It translates to CASGLYGGETQYF.

V is TRBV9 and J is TRBJ2-5; the D gene is possibly TRBD2 (6 bases). This CDR3 has 14 amino acids. Trimming left V 7 bases short and J 2 bases short, with 15 bases between. Per germline, CDR1 SGDLS and CDR2 YYNGEE. The CDR3 nucleotides are TGTGCCAGCGGATCTAGCGTCGGGCAAGAGACCCAGTACTTC. It encodes CASGSSVGQETQYF.

The V and J genes are TRBV11-2 and TRBJ2-7; D remains unclear. This CDR3 has 16 amino acids. The V end was cut by 5 bases, the J end by 0 bases, with 17 bases between. Germline assignment: CDR1 SGHAT and CDR2 FQNNGV. CDR3 nucleotide sequence: TGTGCCAGCAGCCCGATGGCGGTCGGAAGCTCCTACGAGCAGTACTTC. Its translation is CASSPMAVGSSYEQYF.